The 9 T cell receptor beta chains below come from one sample, sequenced in a study of cytomegalovirus exposure and HLA in healthy donors. Profiled with immunoSEQ multiplex PCR; TCRdb holds only in-frame clones, not every one. The data show tens of thousands of clones, 80% to 85% seen once. Sequenced material: PBMCs. The receptors derive from a woman aged 18 to 35 in good health and CMV-seropositive.

The chain uses TRBV27 and TRBJ2-3; TRBD1 is a possible D gene (5 bases). The CDR3 extends over 15 amino acids. Trimming shortened V by 5 bases and J by 2 bases, and 14 bases separated the two germline ends. Per germline, CDR1 MNHEY and CDR2 SMNVEV (reference sequence). The CDR3 is CASSAQGGFTDTQYF. The DNA for the CDR3 is TGTGCCAGCAGTGCCCAGGGCGGATTCACAGATACGCAGTATTTT.

V gene TRBV7-8 combines with J gene TRBJ1-5; 9 bases agree with TRBD1. The CDR3 contains 16 residues. Per the germline V gene, CDR1 is SGHVS and CDR2 is FQNEAQ. V shed 4 bases, J shed 2 bases, and the junction held 6 bases outside the gene matches. CDR3 amino acids: CASSSGTGSGNQPQHF. CDR3 in DNA: TGTGCCAGCAGCTCAGGGACAGGGAGTGGCAATCAGCCCCAGCATTTT.

The chain couples TRBV27 to TRBJ2-1; 7 bases line up with TRBD1. J was trimmed by 11 bases and V by 3 bases; bases with no gene match: 13. The CDR3 contains 15 residues. CDR1 and CDR2 (germline): MNHEY, SMNVEV (reference sequence). The CDR3 region is CASSFIRDRPSKQFF. The CDR3 DNA reads as TGTGCCAGCAGTTTTATCCGGGACAGACCATCGAAGCAGTTCTTC.

This clone showed up just once. The chain carries TRBV9 and TRBJ2-3; 9 bases match TRBD2. Germline V gives CDR1 SGDLS, CDR2 YYNGEE. The CDR3 totals 23 residues. The V segment lost 4 bases and the J segment 4 bases; nucleotides outside the gene matches: 31. The CDR3 DNA reads as TGTGCCAGCAGCCAGACCAGGGGCGGGGGGGCCCATACCCTCTCCCTCGGACCAGATACGCAGTATTTT. Translated, it gives CASSQTRGGGAHTLSLGPDTQYF. The entire variable domain, with the rest obtained from reference TRBV9 and TRBJ2-3, is as follows: DSGVTQTPKHLITATGQRVTLRCSPRSGDLSVYWYQQSLDQGLQFLIQYYNGEERAKGNILERFSAQQFPDLHSELNLSSLELGDSALYFCASSQTRGGGAHTLSLGPDTQYFGPGTRLTVL.

In this sample, this clone is medium-sized (0.01 to 0.1%). The V call is TRBV27, the J call TRBJ2-7, with D perhaps matching TRBD1 (5 bases). The germline V and J ends were trimmed by 2 bases and 4 bases, with 15 bases remaining between them. The CDR3 totals 15 residues. Germline assignment: CDR1 MNHEY and CDR2 SMNVEV (reference sequence). The CDR3 protein is CASSLGAGQNYEQYF. Here the CDR3 DNA reads TGTGCCAGCAGTTTAGGGGCTGGACAAAATTACGAGCAGTACTTC.

The J gene is TRBJ1-5, the V gene TRBV9; 8 positions match TRBD1. Losses at the gene ends were 3 bases for V and 0 bases for J; bases not matched to a gene: 5. The CDR3 length is 16 residues. Germline CDR1 is SGDLS and CDR2 is YYNGEE. CDR3 in amino acids: CASSAGGAVSNQPQHF. The CDR3 region has the DNA TGTGCCAGCAGCGCAGGGGGCGCGGTTAGCAATCAGCCCCAGCATTTT.

This chain links TRBV7-9 with TRBJ1-5; D might be TRBD1 (6 bases). The germline gives CDR1 SEHNR, CDR2 FQNEAQ (reference sequence). This CDR3 spans 17 amino acids. V gave up 1 base and J gave up 0 bases, with 13 bases separating them. CDR3 sequence reads: CASSLGAGDLSNQPQHF. The CDR3, as DNA: TGTGCCAGCAGCTTAGGGGCAGGGGACCTTAGCAATCAGCCCCAGCATTTT.

The V and J genes are TRBV6-1 and TRBJ2-3; perhaps TRBD1 as D (5 bases). Trimming shortened V by 4 bases and J by 2 bases, and 10 bases separated the two germline ends. In germline, CDR1 is MNHNS, CDR2 SASEGT. The CDR3 consists of 14 residues. This chain's CDR3 is CASSGQGNTDTQYF. The CDR3 DNA reads TGTGCCAGCAGTGGCCAGGGTAACACAGATACGCAGTATTTT.

The gene calls are TRBV6-4 and TRBJ2-3, with 8 bases matching TRBD2. The CDR3 has 16 amino acids. Trimming took 3 bases from V and 6 from J; bases not matched to a gene: 11. CDR1 is MRHNA and CDR2 is SNTAGT in the germline V gene. The CDR3 nucleotides are TGTGCCAGCAGTGAAAGCGCGGGGGGCTCGTCGGATACGCAGTATTTT. Translation: CASSESAGGSSDTQYF.